Following are 32 T cell receptor beta chains from one sample sequenced in a study of technical replicates of blood from a few donors. The assay was immunoSEQ multiplex PCR, and TCRdb's table has in-frame clones only and misses some. Among about 98,000 clones, nearly 97% were seen once, and the ten largest hold 0.2% to 0.25%. Sequenced: T cells isolated from PBMCs. Every receptor here comes from a human donor in good health.

The genes are TRBV7-9 and TRBJ2-5; no firm D call. V lost 0 bases to trimming and J lost 2 bases, with 4 bases between them. The germline CDR1 and CDR2 sequences are SEHNR and FQNEAQ (reference sequence). This CDR3 region has 13 residues. The CDR3 protein is CASSLAQQETQYF. CDR3 nucleotides: TGTGCCAGCAGCTTAGCACAGCAAGAGACCCAGTACTTC.

The rearrangement joins TRBV18 to TRBJ2-2; 7 bases map to TRBD1. CDR1 is KGHSH, CDR2 LQKENI, per germline. This CDR3 contains 17 residues. J was trimmed by 0 bases and V by 0 bases; bases with no gene match: 4. The CDR3 nucleotides are TGTGCCAGCTCACCACCCTTCGGGACAGCGAACACCGGGGAGCTGTTTTTT. Translating gives CASSPPFGTANTGELFF.

The chain combines TRBV6-5 with TRBJ2-6; tentative D call: TRBD1 (5 bases). Trimming pared 2 bases from V and 4 bases from J, leaving 12 bases between. Looked up from germline, CDR1 is MNHEY and CDR2 is SVGAGI. The CDR3 extends over 16 amino acids. CDR3 protein: CASSYHIGAGANVLTF. The CDR3 DNA follows: TGTGCCAGCAGTTACCACATAGGGGCCGGGGCCAACGTCCTGACTTTC.

This chain connects TRBV18 to TRBJ2-1; possibly TRBD2 for D (6 bases). Trimming pared 3 bases from V and 4 bases from J, leaving 19 bases between. The germline CDR1 and CDR2 sequences are KGHSH and LQKENI. The CDR3 extends over 17 amino acids. The CDR3 reads CASSPRLGSGDYNEQFF. CDR3 coding DNA: TGTGCCAGCTCACCTCGGCTTGGTTCGGGGGATTACAATGAGCAGTTCTTC.

The CDR3 spells CASSLAQEGEQYF. The CDR3 DNA sequence: TGTGCCAGCAGCTTAGCACAGGAGGGCGAGCAGTACTTC. This chain links TRBV7-6 with TRBJ2-7; maybe TRBD2 (6 bases). The CDR3 contains 13 residues. CDR1 is SGHVS, CDR2 FNYEAQ, per germline. The V and J ends lost 0 bases and 6 bases respectively, with 9 bases between them.

The rearrangement uses TRBV30 and TRBJ1-1; D is perhaps TRBD1 (5 bases). This CDR3 spans 13 amino acids. The V and J ends lost 2 bases and 5 bases respectively, with 12 bases between them. The germline CDR1 and CDR2 sequences are GTSNPN and SVGIG (reference sequence). The CDR3, as DNA: TGTGCCTGGAGTTTAAGCCGGGGGACTGAAGCTTTCTTT. Its protein is CAWSLSRGTEAFF.

The genes are TRBV4-1 and TRBJ2-1, with 7 bases that match TRBD2. Germline-derived CDR1 and CDR2 are MGHRA and YSYEKL. The CDR3 is 13 residues long. Trimming removed 4 bases from V and 8 bases from J; junction bases left unmatched: 5. CDR3 sequence: CASSRDYSHEQFF. CDR3 in DNA: TGCGCCAGCAGCCGGGACTATTCGCATGAGCAGTTCTTC.

This chain connects TRBV5-4 to TRBJ2-1; 10 bases map to TRBD2. Germline-derived CDR1 and CDR2 are SGHNT and YYREEE (reference sequence). V trimming: 4 bases; J trimming: 8 bases; junction bases outside the gene matches: 9. This CDR3 region has 15 residues. CDR3 sequence (DNA): TGTGCCAGCAGCCTCAGAGCGGGGGGGCAGGATGAGCAGTTCTTC. It is translated as CASSLRAGGQDEQFF.

The chain couples TRBV6-1 to TRBJ2-7, with D possibly being TRBD2 (5 bases). The CDR3 spans 11 residues. Trimming left V 6 bases short and J 6 bases short, with 9 bases between. Germline CDR1 reads MNHNS; CDR2 reads SASEGT. The CDR3 DNA follows: TGTGCCAGCAGCCCCGGGGTCGAGCAGTACTTC. This sequence encodes CASSPGVEQYF.

The chain is built from TRBV6-1 and TRBJ2-7; 7 nucleotides align to TRBD1. The germline gives CDR1 MNHNS, CDR2 SASEGT. This CDR3 is built from 14 residues. V shed 6 bases, J shed 2 bases, and the junction held 7 bases outside the gene matches. Written as DNA, the CDR3 is TGTGCCAGCAGATACAGGGGTGTGACCTACGAGCAGTACTTC. It translates to CASRYRGVTYEQYF.

This clone is a singleton in its sample. This sequence joins TRBV28 and TRBJ2-1; possibly TRBD2 for D (6 bases). The germline V and J ends were trimmed by 2 bases and 4 bases, with 9 bases remaining between them. Germline CDR1 MDHEN, CDR2 SYDVKM. The CDR3 spans 14 residues. The CDR3 spells CASSLPGAYNEQFF. In nucleotides, the CDR3 is TGTGCCAGCAGTTTACCGGGAGCATACAATGAGCAGTTCTTC.

This clone is a singleton in its sample. The chain combines TRBV5-6 with TRBJ1-6; D is undetermined. The germline V and J ends were trimmed by 0 bases and 0 bases, with 10 bases remaining between them. CDR1 is SGHDT and CDR2 is YYEEEE in the germline V gene. The CDR3 covers 17 residues. The CDR3 reads CASSLGVGSSYNSPLHF. Here the CDR3 DNA reads TGTGCCAGCAGCTTGGGGGTAGGGAGCTCCTATAATTCACCCCTCCACTTT.

The chain carries TRBV2 and TRBJ2-7; 11 nucleotides match TRBD2. Germline V gene data show CDR1 as SNHLY and CDR2 as FYNNEI. The CDR3 has 15 residues. V gave up 4 bases and J gave up 0 bases; unmatched junction bases: 2. This CDR3 reads CASSASGGNSYEQYF. CDR3 bases: TGTGCCAGCAGTGCTAGCGGGGGGAACTCCTACGAGCAGTACTTC. Full variable domain (missing parts from reference TRBV2 and TRBJ2-7): EPEVTQTPSHQVTQMGQEVILRCVPISNHLYFYWYRQILGQKVEFLVSFYNNEISEKSEIFDDQFSVERPDGSNFTLKIRSTKLEDSAMYFCASSASGGNSYEQYFGPGTRLTVT.

This clone is a singleton in its sample. V gene TRBV9 combines with J gene TRBJ2-3, with D possibly matching TRBD2 (5 bases). V lost 0 bases to trimming and J lost 0 bases, with 5 bases between them. CDR1 is SGDLS, CDR2 YYNGEE, per germline. The CDR3 spans 14 residues. CDR3 nucleotide sequence: TGTGCCAGCAGCGTAGGCGGGAGCACAGATACGCAGTATTTT. Protein product: CASSVGGSTDTQYF.

As for this clone: This sample also contains other DNA sequences that code for the same CDR3. The chain joins TRBV28 to TRBJ1-1, with 8 nucleotides matching TRBD1. This CDR3 region has 13 residues. V lost 6 bases and J lost 6; bases outside the gene matches: 6. Germline V lookup: CDR1 MDHEN, CDR2 SYDVKM. CDR3 loop: CASSLTGGAEAFF. In DNA form, the CDR3 reads TGTGCCAGCAGCCTAACAGGGGGGGCTGAAGCTTTCTTT. The full variable domain, with the rest looked up from reference TRBV28 and TRBJ1-1, is DVKVTQSSRYLVKRTGEKVFLECVQDMDHENMFWYRQDPGLGLRLIYFSYDVKMKEKGDIPEGYSVSREKKERFSLILESASTNQTSMYLCASSLTGGAEAFFGQGTRLTVV.

J is TRBJ2-1 and V is TRBV7-2, with TRBD2 as a possible D gene (6 bases). In germline, CDR1 is SGHTA, CDR2 FQGNSA. The CDR3 contains 18 residues. V dropped 0 bases and J dropped 7 bases, with 22 bases sitting between them. The CDR3, as DNA: TGTGCCAGCAGCTTAGCTACTCGGACTTCGCGGGGTAAGAATGAGCAGTTCTTC. Translating gives CASSLATRTSRGKNEQFF.

V and J are TRBV5-1 and TRBJ1-2, with TRBD1 matching over 7 bases. This CDR3 region has 15 residues. V trimming: 1 base; J trimming: 2 bases; junction bases outside the gene matches: 5. Germline V gives CDR1 SGHRS, CDR2 YFSETQ. The CDR3 DNA reads TGCGCCAGCAGCTTGTCGACAGGGTCGAACTATGGCTACACCTTC. Amino acid sequence: CASSLSTGSNYGYTF.

The chain links TRBV7-9 to TRBJ2-7; TRBD1 agrees at 9 bases. CDR1 SEHNR and CDR2 FQNEAQ come from the germline V gene (reference sequence). Unmatched junction bases numbered 9, after V lost 5 bases and J lost 4 bases. This CDR3 is 15 amino acids long. CDR3 in amino acids: CASSLTGGTWYEQYF. The CDR3 nucleotides read TGTGCCAGCAGCCTGACAGGGGGTACGTGGTACGAGCAGTACTTC.

This clone was detected once. The chain joins TRBV6-1 to TRBJ1-2; no reliable D call. CDR1 is MNHNS and CDR2 is SASEGT in the germline V gene. V was cut by 1 base and J by 8 bases, with 14 bases left in between. The CDR3 loop spans 14 amino acids. The CDR3 DNA reads as TGTGCCAGCAGTGAAGTGGCAGTCCGGCGGGGCTACACCTTC. Translating gives CASSEVAVRRGYTF.

V and J are TRBV10-2 and TRBJ2-3; no firm D call. Germline CDR1 reads WSHSY; CDR2 reads SAAADI. Trimming took off 0 bases at V and 1 base at J, with 5 bases between the two ends. The CDR3 sequence is 14 residues long. For the CDR3, the DNA is TGCGCCAGCAGTGAGTCGGGCCGCACAGATACGCAGTATTTT. Protein product: CASSESGRTDTQYF.

This sequence joins TRBV19 and TRBJ1-3; TRBD1 might be the D (5 bases). CDR1 is LNHDA, CDR2 SQIVND, per germline (reference sequence). V was shortened by 6 bases and J by 4 bases, with 16 bases between the two germline ends. The CDR3 is 15 residues long. CDR3 residues: CASRTVDNWGNTIYF. In DNA form, the CDR3 reads TGTGCCAGTAGGACCGTGGACAATTGGGGAAACACCATATATTTT.

The chain carries TRBV30 and TRBJ2-2, with D unresolved. CDR1 is GTSNPN and CDR2 is SVGIG in the germline V gene (reference sequence). V lost 2 bases and J 7 bases, leaving 8 bases between the germline ends. This CDR3 has 12 amino acids. The CDR3 DNA reads as TGTGCCTGGAGTCCCGGTAACGGGGAGCTGTTTTTT. This gives the protein CAWSPGNGELFF. The whole variable domain, remainder taken from reference TRBV30 and TRBJ2-2, is SQTIHQWPATLVQPVGSPLSLECTVEGTSNPNLYWYRQAAGRGLQLLFYSVGIGQISSEVPQNLSASRPQDRQFILSSKKLLLSDSGFYLCAWSPGNGELFFGEGSRLTVL.

V is TRBV28 and J is TRBJ1-5; D remains unclear. Germline CDR1 is MDHEN and CDR2 is SYDVKM. Trimming cost V 4 bases and J 2 bases, with 9 bases left between them. This CDR3 comprises 14 residues. CDR3 DNA sequence: TGTGCCAGCAGTTCCGCGGAGGGCAATCAGCCCCAGCATTTT. This codes for CASSSAEGNQPQHF.

The chain uses TRBV6-1 and TRBJ2-1; 9 nucleotides align to TRBD2. J gave up 7 bases and V 1 base, and 8 bases lay outside the gene matches. The length of the CDR3 is 16 residues. In germline, CDR1 is MNHNS, CDR2 SASEGT. CDR3 DNA: TGTGCCAGCAGTGAAGAAAGGCGGGGGGGTTGGAATGAGCAGTTCTTC. Protein sequence: CASSEERRGGWNEQFF.

The chain recombines TRBV6-1 with TRBJ1-4; no reliable D call. The CDR3 has 15 residues. Germline loops: CDR1 MNHNS, CDR2 SASEGT. Trimming pared 2 bases from V and 0 bases from J, leaving 7 bases between. CDR3 sequence reads: CASSEHSATNEKLFF. DNA for the CDR3: TGTGCCAGCAGTGAACACAGTGCAACTAATGAAAAACTGTTTTTT.

The rearrangement joins TRBV5-1 to TRBJ1-2, with 7 bases fitting TRBD1. The CDR3 runs to 14 residues. Germline V lookup: CDR1 SGHRS, CDR2 YFSETQ. J gave up 7 bases and V 3 bases, and 9 bases lay outside the gene matches. The chain's CDR3 is CASSSSGQVRGYTF. In nucleotides, the CDR3 is TGCGCCAGCAGCTCCTCCGGACAGGTCCGTGGCTACACCTTC.

CDR3 sequence: CSGGSMVYNEQFF. As DNA, the CDR3 is TGCAGCGGAGGGAGTATGGTCTACAATGAGCAGTTCTTC. The chain has TRBV29-1 and TRBJ2-1; the D gene is possibly TRBD2 (5 bases). The CDR3 is made up of 13 amino acids. Trimming removed 7 bases at V and 3 bases at J, with 13 bases between. The V gene's germline CDR1 is SQVTM and CDR2 ANQGSEA.

The rearrangement uses TRBV7-6 and TRBJ2-1; D ambiguous. The ends were cut back, 1 base at V and 0 bases at J, with 4 bases in the middle. Germline CDR1 is SGHVS and CDR2 is FNYEAQ. CDR3 length: 14 residues. This CDR3 is CASSLDTSYNEQFF. Here the CDR3 DNA reads TGTGCCAGCAGCTTAGACACCTCCTACAATGAGCAGTTCTTC.

This clone was picked up one time. This chain links TRBV6-5 with TRBJ1-3; D not certain. The CDR3 is 14 residues long. The V end lost 2 bases, the J end lost 1 base, and 6 bases lay between the germline ends. Germline CDR1 reads MNHEY; CDR2 reads SVGAGI. The CDR3 region is CASSYVSSGNTIYF. As DNA, the CDR3 is TGTGCCAGCAGTTACGTGTCTTCTGGAAACACCATATATTTT.

The V and J genes are TRBV19 and TRBJ1-5; 9 nucleotides align to TRBD1. Germline CDR1 is LNHDA and CDR2 is SQIVND (reference sequence). With 8 bases clipped from V and 0 bases from J, the junction kept 8 bases outside the gene matches. The CDR3 runs to 16 residues. The CDR3 region has the DNA TGTGCCAGTTTCGACAGGGGGACAATTAGCAATCAGCCCCAGCATTTT. Its protein product is CASFDRGTISNQPQHF.

The rearrangement joins TRBV4-1 to TRBJ2-1, with TRBD1 matching over 8 bases. This CDR3 is 15 amino acids long. V lost 4 bases and J lost 8; bases outside the gene matches: 10. Germline CDR1 is MGHRA and CDR2 is YSYEKL. The CDR3 nucleotides read TGCGCCAGCAGCCCGGAGTATCAGGGGGCGGATGAGCAGTTCTTC. It yields the protein CASSPEYQGADEQFF.

The chain couples TRBV19 to TRBJ2-2; D remains unclear. Germline V lookup: CDR1 LNHDA, CDR2 SQIVND (reference sequence). This CDR3 contains 12 residues. Trimming shortened V by 5 bases and J by 5 bases, and 6 bases separated the two germline ends. CDR3 sequence: CASSWSTGELFF. The CDR3 DNA reads as TGTGCCAGTAGTTGGAGTACCGGGGAGCTGTTTTTT. The whole variable domain, remainder taken from reference TRBV19 and TRBJ2-2, is DGGITQSPKYLFRKEGQNVTLSCEQNLNHDAMYWYRQDPGQGLRLIYYSQIVNDFQKGDIAEGYSVSREKKESFPLTVTSAQKNPTAFYLCASSWSTGELFFGEGSRLTVL.